Below, one T cell receptor (beta chain) is given with its context. The CDR3 has 14 residues. Germline V gene lookup returns CDR1 PRHDT and CDR2 FYEKMQ (reference sequence). Trimming removed 4 bases at V and 8 bases at J, with 14 bases between. This entry belongs to a study of early T cells in non-severe SARS-CoV-2 infection. TCRdb re-derived calls from the 5' RACE reads in MiXCR, one entry per CDR3 protein. The sample holds approximately 70,000 distinct CDR3 sequences, 9.5% to 15% seen once. This rearrangement joins TRBV13 to TRBJ1-4; D perhaps matches TRBD1 (6 bases). The sequenced material came from whole blood. The receptor comes from an adult who was a healthcare worker with PCR-confirmed SARS-CoV-2 infection or an uninfected control (not recorded which). CDR3 loop: CASSYRQEREKLFF. CDR3 in DNA: TGTGCCAGCAGCTACCGACAGGAAAGGGAAAAACTGTTTTTT.